This T cell receptor beta chain was documented in a study of Tregs in tolerant kidney transplant recipients. Assay used: immunoSEQ multiplex PCR; TCRdb lists only in-frame clones, some missing. Of roughly 45,000 clones listed, under 95% were seen once; the top ten hold 0.55% to 0.85%. V dropped 3 bases and J dropped 1 base, with 14 bases sitting between them. Germline CDR1 and CDR2: MGHDK and SYGVNS. CDR3 length equals 16 residues. The chain has TRBV25-1 and TRBJ2-3, with no clear D. The sequence was collected from a human donor in good health. The sample was Tregs from blood. The DNA for the CDR3 is TGTGCCAGCAGTGATCCCCTTGGATCTGGCACAGATACGCAGTATTTT. Translating gives CASSDPLGSGTDTQYF.